Below, 13 T cell receptor beta chains from the same sample are listed, as sequenced in a study of beta chain features in type 1 diabetes. The study, taken as a whole, reports: When Type 1 diabetes patients were examined, their TCRB CDR3s proved moderately but significantly shorter in all four CD4+ subsets.

Investigators reverse transcribed all isolated RNA, so they sequenced expressed TCRB transcripts. The repertoire was sequenced with immunoSEQ multiplex PCR; TCRdb's copy has only in-frame clones and lacks some. The sample consists of about 400,000 clones, around 12% of them appearing once. Antigens for these TCRs are unknown. Sequencing input: naive CD4+ T cells from blood. Receptor source: a woman aged 18-30 years with type 1 diabetes.

The rearrangement uses TRBV29-1 and TRBJ1-1; D call uncertain. Germline CDR1 SQVTM, CDR2 ANQGSEA. The CDR3 has 12 residues. V was clipped by 2 bases and J by 4 bases, with 8 bases between them. The CDR3 sequence: CSVELETTEAFF. The CDR3 DNA reads as TGCAGCGTTGAATTGGAGACCACTGAAGCTTTCTTT.

This clone was detected a few times. This chain uses TRBV5-1 with TRBJ2-1; TRBD1 aligns across 9 bases. Unmatched junction bases numbered 8, after V lost 4 bases and J lost 9 bases. Per germline, CDR1 SGHRS and CDR2 YFSETQ. This CDR3 is built from 14 residues. The CDR3 nucleotides are TGCGCCAGCAGCCAGGGACAGGGTTTGAGTGAGCAGTTCTTC. Translating it yields CASSQGQGLSEQFF. The whole variable domain, filled in from reference TRBV5-1 and TRBJ2-1, reads KAGVTQTPRYLIKTRGQQVTLSCSPISGHRSVSWYQQTPGQGLQFLFEYFSETQRNKGNFPGRFSGRQFSNSRSEMNVSTLELGDSALYLCASSQGQGLSEQFFGPGTRLTVL.

About this clone itself: This sample also contains other DNA sequences that code for the same CDR3. V usage is TRBV5-1 and J usage is TRBJ2-7, with a possible D match to TRBD2 (6 bases). V lost 0 bases and J lost 1, with 8 bases in between. The germline gives CDR1 SGHRS, CDR2 YFSETQ. This CDR3 comprises 14 residues. Here the CDR3 reads CASSLAAGSYEQYF. DNA for the CDR3: TGCGCCAGCAGCTTGGCGGCGGGGTCCTACGAGCAGTACTTC.

This chain uses TRBV7-9 with TRBJ2-7; D perhaps matches TRBD2 (5 bases). The CDR3 spans 14 residues. Trimming removed 0 bases from V and 2 bases from J, with 8 bases in between. Germline values: CDR1 SEHNR, CDR2 FQNEAQ (reference sequence). CDR3 residues: CASSLAGDPYEQYF. The DNA for the CDR3 is TGTGCCAGCAGCTTAGCGGGAGATCCCTACGAGCAGTACTTC.

The J gene is TRBJ2-1, the V gene TRBV10-3, with 8 bases aligning to TRBD1. Germline-derived CDR1 and CDR2 are ENHRY and SYGVKD. The CDR3 runs 16 residues. With 10 bases clipped from V and 7 bases from J, the junction kept 18 bases outside the gene matches. The CDR3 DNA reads as TGTGCCACGACGGACAGGGCCGCGAAAGCGGGTAATGAGCAGTTCTTC. Its protein product is CATTDRAAKAGNEQFF.

There are a few counts of this clone. This rearrangement joins TRBV9 to TRBJ2-5; D call uncertain. Trimming pared 0 bases from V and 2 bases from J, leaving 8 bases between. This CDR3 contains 14 residues. Germline V gene sequence: CDR1 SGDLS, CDR2 YYNGEE. In nucleotides, the CDR3 is TGTGCCAGCAGCGTAGCCGGAGATCAAGAGACCCAGTACTTC. Protein sequence: CASSVAGDQETQYF.

The chain has TRBV7-9 and TRBJ2-7; 7 nucleotides line up with TRBD2. V shed 5 bases, J shed 9 bases, and the junction held 10 bases outside the gene matches. Germline values: CDR1 SEHNR, CDR2 FQNEAQ (reference sequence). The CDR3 is 13 residues long. The CDR3, as DNA: TGTGCCAGCAGCCCCGGTCGGGGGGACGGGCAGTACTTC. It encodes CASSPGRGDGQYF.

This clone was seen only a few times. The J gene is TRBJ2-7, the V gene TRBV7-8; perhaps TRBD2 as D (6 bases). The V end lost 5 bases, the J end lost 2 bases, and 13 bases lay between the germline ends. Germline V CDR1 and CDR2: SGHVS, FQNEAQ. There are 14 residues in the CDR3. CDR3 residues: CASSRGTGPYEQYF. DNA of the CDR3: TGTGCCAGCAGCCGCGGGACGGGTCCCTACGAGCAGTACTTC.

This clone showed up just a few times. The CDR3 is CASSYSQRMNYGYTF. The CDR3 DNA reads TGTGCCAGCAGTTACTCCCAGCGAATGAACTATGGCTACACCTTC. The chain joins TRBV6-5 to TRBJ1-2; D is ambiguous. Germline lookup yields CDR1 MNHEY and CDR2 SVGAGI. Trimming removed 0 bases from V and 2 bases from J, with 10 bases in between. This CDR3 contains 15 residues.

The chain joins TRBV9 to TRBJ2-1; TRBD2 aligns across 13 bases. The CDR3 consists of 17 residues. Losses at the gene ends were 0 bases for V and 10 bases for J; bases not matched to a gene: 10. Germline V gives CDR1 SGDLS, CDR2 YYNGEE. The CDR3 bases are TGTGCCAGCAGCGTAGTAACAGGAGGGACTAGCGGGACGGAGCAGTTCTTC. Translation gives CASSVVTGGTSGTEQFF.

This clone was observed a handful of times. V gene TRBV29-1 combines with J gene TRBJ1-1; D not resolved. The CDR3 sequence is 13 residues long. Germline V gene data show CDR1 as SQVTM and CDR2 as ANQGSEA. V dropped 3 bases and J dropped 0 bases, with 8 bases sitting between them. DNA of the CDR3: TGCAGCGTTGACGTCGGTCTGAACACTGAAGCTTTCTTT. It encodes CSVDVGLNTEAFF.

The chain combines TRBV4-3 with TRBJ2-4; 8 nucleotides match TRBD1. The germline CDR1 and CDR2 sequences are LGHNA and YSLEER. J lost 8 bases, V lost 3 bases, and 9 bases had no gene match. The CDR3 runs to 15 residues. The CDR3 bases are TGCGCCAGCAGCCAGACGACAGGGGCTGGGGACATTCAGTACTTC. This gives the protein CASSQTTGAGDIQYF.

The V gene is TRBV11-2, the J gene TRBJ2-1, with TRBD1 matching 7 bases. This CDR3 is 14 amino acids long. Looked up from germline, CDR1 is SGHAT and CDR2 is FQNNGV. Trimming took 5 bases from V and 9 from J; bases not matched to a gene: 10. The CDR3 is CASSPDGTVSEQFF. CDR3 in DNA: TGTGCCAGCAGCCCAGACGGGACAGTTAGTGAGCAGTTCTTC.